This TCR beta chain was retrieved from a study of blood T cells in healthy people across ages. Study outcomes and limitations: Per-million-T-cell TCR beta diversity fell roughly linearly with age.

A second about 7 to 12 cycle PCR used barcoded and J-beta primers. Unique molecular identifiers of 12 random nucleotides labeled each cDNA. TCRdb called the 5' RACE reads again in MiXCR, with one record for every CDR3 protein. The sample yields about 760,000 distinct CDR3 sequences, 25% seen once. The CDR3 is 16 amino acids. Trimming took 0 bases from V and 6 from J; bases not matched to a gene: 9. Germline CDR1 SGHRS, CDR2 YFSETQ. This clonotype was found a few times. What it binds is not known. The sample was also linked to a second study, of T cells of mothers and their children. This second study says: Within related and unrelated pairs, thymic selection shapes TCR recombination output in a similar way.

Sequenced sample: blood. The chain carries TRBV5-1 and TRBJ1-1; 9 positions match TRBD1. This clonotype was obtained from a boy under 18 in good health. The CDR3: CASSLDRGRGRAEAFF. The CDR3 DNA sequence: TGCGCCAGCAGCTTGGACAGGGGGCGAGGACGGGCTGAAGCTTTCTTT.